The subject of this entry is one TCR beta chain. What it recognizes is unknown. This record comes from a study of cytomegalovirus exposure and HLA in healthy donors. The assay was immunoSEQ multiplex PCR, and TCRdb's table has in-frame clones only and misses some. The sample lists 200,000 to 250,000 clones; about 86% were seen once. Trimming left V 7 bases short and J 2 bases short, with 21 bases between. This CDR3 has 16 amino acids. Germline lookup yields CDR1 SGDLS and CDR2 YYNGEE. General observations from the study: Later, an analysis found that TCR clusters from the first cohort tended to co-occur in the 130 or so validation repertoires.

The sample taken for sequencing was PBMCs. The receptor was derived from a man younger than 35 in good health and CMV-seronegative. The rearrangement joins TRBV9 to TRBJ1-1, with a possible D match to TRBD1 (5 bases). In nucleotides, the CDR3 is TGTGCCAGCGGGGGAGGGGTGGGGAAGGCTAACACTGAAGCTTTCTTT. Residues: CASGGGVGKANTEAFF. Combining the CDR3 with reference TRBV9 and TRBJ1-1 gives the whole variable domain DSGVTQTPKHLITATGQRVTLRCSPRSGDLSVYWYQQSLDQGLQFLIQYYNGEERAKGNILERFSAQQFPDLHSELNLSSLELGDSALYFCASGGGVGKANTEAFFGQGTRLTVV.